Each of the 17 T cell receptor beta chains below was sequenced from the same sample in a study of CD8 T cells in ankylosing spondylitis. TCRdb analysed the 5' RACE reads with MiXCR anew, one entry per CDR3 protein. The sample shows roughly 180,000 distinct CDR3 sequences, approximately 13% of them seen only once. The material sequenced was blood, either unsorted or a sorted T cell fraction (not recorded which). The origin of the receptors is a female donor with ankylosing spondylitis or in good health (not recorded which).

This clonotype was counted ten times or more. This chain uses TRBV24-1 with TRBJ1-1, with D maybe TRBD1 (5 bases). CDR3 length: 14 residues. Germline V gene lookup returns CDR1 KGHDR and CDR2 SFDVKD. Trimming stripped 1 base from V and 10 bases from J, with 15 bases between. As DNA, the CDR3 is TGTGCCACCAGTGATTTCAGGCAGGGTACGGGAGCTTTCTTT. This sequence encodes CATSDFRQGTGAFF.

This clonotype was observed many times. This sequence joins TRBV12-3 or TRBV12-4 and TRBJ1-1; D remains ambiguous. There are 14 residues in the CDR3. Trimming pared 3 bases from V and 1 base from J, leaving 9 bases between. CDR3: CASSFGFANTEAFF. As DNA, the CDR3 is TGTGCCAGCAGTTTCGGGTTTGCGAACACTGAAGCTTTCTTT.

The table lists this clonotype with a few counts. The chain carries TRBV12-3 or TRBV12-4 and TRBJ1-1; D is undetermined. Trimming cost V 5 bases and J 4 bases, with 11 bases left between them. CDR3 size: 13 residues. The CDR3 coding sequence is TGTGCCAGCAGTACGTCAGACGGCACTGAAGCTTTCTTT. Translated: CASSTSDGTEAFF.

This clonotype was detected ten times or more. The chain recombines TRBV18 with TRBJ1-4; D perhaps matches TRBD1 (6 bases). The CDR3 runs 15 residues. V was trimmed by 3 bases and J by 7 bases, leaving 15 bases between them. The germline gives CDR1 KGHSH, CDR2 LQKENI. Here the CDR3 reads CASSPTQEGGEKLFF. CDR3 bases: TGTGCCAGCTCACCGACCCAGGAGGGGGGTGAAAAACTGTTTTTT.

This clonotype has only one observation. An end of the junction differs from the germline gene, which may be a read error. The gene calls are TRBV7-2 and TRBJ1-5; D uncertain. Germline V gene lookup returns CDR1 SGHTA and CDR2 FQGNSA. The CDR3 loop spans 15 amino acids. CDR3 in amino acids: CASSFLPGSNQSQHF. The DNA of the CDR3 is TGTGCCAGCAGCTTCCTCCCCGGGTCCAATCAGTCCCAGCATTTT.

This clonotype was found many times. The chain couples TRBV29-1 to TRBJ2-1, with D maybe TRBD2 (5 bases). CDR1 is SQVTM, CDR2 ANQGSEA, per germline. This CDR3 region has 13 residues. Trimming took 6 bases from V and 8 from J, leaving 17 bases between them. The CDR3 DNA follows: TGCAGCGTCCAACGCCTACTAGTCGATGAGCAGTTCTTC. Translated, it gives CSVQRLLVDEQFF.

This clonotype was seen repeatedly, ten times or more. The rearrangement links TRBV7-2 to TRBJ1-1, with 8 bases lining up with TRBD1. The CDR3 runs 14 residues. Germline V gives CDR1 SGHTA, CDR2 FQGNSA. J gave up 4 bases and V 2 bases, and 3 bases lay outside the gene matches. The CDR3 spells CASSLYQGATEAFF. DNA of the CDR3: TGTGCCAGCAGCTTATACCAGGGGGCCACTGAAGCTTTCTTT.

This clonotype was seen a few times. The chain has TRBV7-8 and TRBJ1-5; possible D gene TRBD1, 5 bases. The germline CDR1 and CDR2 sequences are SGHVS and FQNEAQ. CDR3 length: 16 amino acids. Trimming removed 4 bases at V and 2 bases at J, with 15 bases between. CDR3 sequence reads: CASSSRGGAGNQPQHF. The CDR3 nucleotides read TGTGCCAGCAGCTCGAGGGGTGGGGCGGGCAATCAGCCCCAGCATTTT.

The CDR3 is CASMWNRGQPSYEQYF. The CDR3 nucleotides read TGTGCCAGCATGTGGAACAGGGGACAACCTTCCTACGAGCAGTACTTC. The chain uses TRBV6-2 or TRBV6-3 and TRBJ2-7, with TRBD1 matching over 7 bases. V trimming: 7 bases; J trimming: 1 base; junction bases outside the gene matches: 13. The CDR3 consists of 16 residues. Germline V gene lookup returns CDR1 MNHEY and CDR2 SVGEGT.

V gene TRBV28 combines with J gene TRBJ2-5; D remains ambiguous. Trimming left V 6 bases short and J 7 bases short, with 15 bases between. This CDR3 is built from 13 residues. Germline V gives CDR1 MDHEN, CDR2 SYDVKM. CDR3 coding DNA: TGTGCCAGCAGGCTCTCGACCCCGGGGACCCAGTACTTC. This sequence encodes CASRLSTPGTQYF.

The V gene is TRBV7-3, the J gene TRBJ2-3; the D call may be TRBD1 or TRBD2 (5 bases each). Germline V lookup: CDR1 SGHTA, CDR2 FQGTGA. Trimming pared 1 base from V and 4 bases from J, leaving 12 bases between. The CDR3 is 15 amino acids. CDR3 in amino acids: CASSLSPSRADTQYF. Written as DNA, the CDR3 is TGTGCCAGCAGCTTAAGTCCTAGCAGGGCAGATACGCAGTATTTT.

This clonotype has ten or more counts. This sequence joins TRBV5-4 and TRBJ2-5; D is perhaps TRBD1 (6 bases). The CDR3 totals 12 residues. Germline lookup yields CDR1 SGHNT and CDR2 YYREEE (reference sequence). V was pared by 5 bases and J by 5 bases, with 10 bases between. The CDR3 sequence: CASSGGEETQYF. In DNA form, the CDR3 reads TGTGCCAGCAGTGGGGGCGAGGAGACCCAGTACTTC.

This clonotype was detected ten times or more. The rearrangement joins TRBV7-3 to TRBJ2-3; D is undetermined. The CDR3 consists of 14 residues. Trimming cost V 2 bases and J 3 bases, with 9 bases left between them. Germline loops: CDR1 SGHTA, CDR2 FQGTGA. CDR3 DNA sequence: TGTGCCAGCAGCTTAGCGGCAGAGACAGATACGCAGTATTTT. This codes for CASSLAAETDTQYF.

As regards this clonotype: The junction does not match germline at one end; this may be a read error. This chain uses TRBV11-2 with TRBJ2-7; 7 bases line up with TRBD2. The germline CDR1 and CDR2 sequences are SGHAT and FQNNGV. CDR3 length equals 12 residues. CDR3 in DNA: TGTGCCGGCAGCTTGGCGGGAGTGGCTCTGTACTTC. It yields the protein CAGSLAGVALYF.

This clonotype was recorded a few times. The V call is TRBV7-3, the J call TRBJ1-1; TRBD1 agrees at 11 bases. With 3 bases clipped from V and 5 bases from J, the junction kept 8 bases outside the gene matches. The CDR3 consists of 16 residues. The germline CDR1 and CDR2 sequences are SGHTA and FQGTGA. The CDR3 nucleotides read TGTGCCAGCAGCTTCGCCGGACAGGGGGCTAAGACTGAAGCTTTCTTT. Its translation is CASSFAGQGAKTEAFF.

This clonotype appeared many times. This rearrangement joins TRBV9 to TRBJ2-1; D is undetermined. This CDR3 has 14 amino acids. Germline V lookup: CDR1 SGDLS, CDR2 YYNGEE. Trimming pared 0 bases from V and 6 bases from J, leaving 10 bases between. This CDR3 reads CASSVATGPNEQFF. DNA for the CDR3: TGTGCCAGCAGCGTAGCTACCGGTCCCAATGAGCAGTTCTTC.

This clonotype was seen at least ten times. The chain has TRBV12-5 and TRBJ1-1; TRBD1 matches at 7 bases. Losses at the gene ends were 0 bases for V and 5 bases for J; bases not matched to a gene: 6. The germline gives CDR1 LGHNT, CDR2 FRNRAP. This CDR3 spans 15 amino acids. The CDR3 region is CASGLVAGGGTEAFF. As DNA, the CDR3 is TGTGCTAGTGGTTTGGTAGCAGGGGGAGGTACTGAAGCTTTCTTT.